This T cell receptor beta chain originates from a study of regulatory T cells in long-lasting Graves disease. Overall study results and limits: With a few thousand shared public clonotypes, persistent patients exceeded new patients, who shared about 1,000.

The time point: newly diagnosed GD, antithyroid drugs for less than 3 months. With RNA extracted from PBMCs as input, the TCR library was made. Ten or more counts support this clonotype. Antigen: not known. Arm-PCR of CDR3 regions and iRepertoire HTBI primers were used to build TCR beta libraries. Authors' processing steps: Identification across samples found 50 to 80 TRBV and 11 to 15 TRBJ segments. TCRdb re-called the multiplex PCR reads through MiXCR, storing one row per CDR3 protein. TCRdb's processing, not the study's, gives the V and J calls here. Altogether approximately 400,000 distinct CDR3 sequences are present, 14% to 15% being singletons, with the ten largest covering roughly a sixth. The trim removed 4 bases at V and 2 bases at J, leaving 9 bases unmatched. Germline V gene data show CDR1 as SEHNR and CDR2 as FQNEAQ (reference sequence). The CDR3 runs 18 residues. These data are also associated with another study on T cells in Graves' hyperthyroidism and ophthalmopathy. That source adds: Blood also carried most thyroid clonotypes expanded above 0.001.

This TCR was recovered from a woman between 25 and 40 years old with Graves disease. The genes are TRBV7-9 and TRBJ2-1; 12 bases fit TRBD2. Sequenced material: peripheral blood mononuclear cells (PBMCs), taken at new diagnosis, from a patient treated with antithyroid drugs. Here the CDR3 DNA reads TGTGCCAGCAGCTCAAATAGACTAGCGGGAGCCGCCTACAATGAGCAGTTCTTC. As protein: CASSSNRLAGAAYNEQFF.